Below, 23 T cell receptor beta chains from the same sample are listed, as sequenced in a study of T cell clonality in common variable immunodeficiency. Clones were read by immunoSEQ multiplex PCR, and TCRdb kept only the in-frame ones, dropping some. Listed for the sample are approximately 64,000 clones, none seen a single time. The sample taken for sequencing was peripheral blood mononuclear cells. The receptor source for this set is a person aged 18 to 75 in good health.

This clone was detected many times. The CDR3 end is not reached by the read, which stops 3 residues before it; the germline J gene fills it in. V gene TRBV20-1 combines with J gene TRBJ2-3, with 9 bases matching TRBD2. J was trimmed by 4 bases and V by 4 bases; bases with no gene match: 9. The CDR3 is made up of 15 amino acids. Per the germline V gene, CDR1 is DFQATT and CDR2 is SNEGSKA (reference sequence). The CDR3 here is CSAIGLARRSDTQYF. The CDR3 DNA, read in part, is TGCAGTGCTATCGGACTAGCGCGGCGCTCAGATACG.

This clone was seen ten or more times. Coverage ceases 3 residues before the CDR3 finishes, and the germline J gene fills in the end. The chain couples TRBV18 to TRBJ2-1; 14 nucleotides match TRBD2. Losses at the gene ends were 5 bases for V and 5 bases for J; bases not matched to a gene: 5. Germline V lookup: CDR1 KGHSH, CDR2 LQKENI. The CDR3 totals 16 residues. The part of the CDR3 DNA that was read is TGTGCCAGCTCATCCCGACTAGCGGGGGGGAACAATGAG. Protein: CASSSRLAGGNNE. The full CDR3 protein is CASSSRLAGGNNEQFF.

The table lists this clone with a few counts. The read ends 3 residues before the CDR3 terminus; that terminus is restored from the germline J gene. The genes are TRBV5-1 and TRBJ2-5; 11 bases align to TRBD2. The V gene's germline CDR1 is SGHRS and CDR2 YFSETQ. V trimming: 4 bases; J trimming: 2 bases; junction bases outside the gene matches: 10. This CDR3 spans 17 amino acids. The CDR3 sequence: CASSKTPGLAVQETQYF. The DNA read from the CDR3 is TGCGCCAGCAGCAAGACGCCGGGACTAGCGGTTCAAGAGACC.

This clone was counted ten times or more. The read terminates 3 residues before the CDR3 end, so the remaining end is supplied by the germline J gene. The chain has TRBV20-1 and TRBJ2-6; D is possibly TRBD2 (5 bases). Trimming removed 6 bases at V and 0 bases at J, with 12 bases between. The germline CDR1 and CDR2 sequences are DFQATT and SNEGSKA (reference sequence). CDR3 size: 15 residues. The CDR3 sequence is CSADSYVSGANVLTF. CDR3 DNA, as far as it was read: TGCAGTGCGGACTCCTACGTCTCTGGGGCCAACGTC.

This clone appeared many times. The CDR3 end lies 3 residues beyond the end of the read and is filled in from the germline J gene. The V and J genes are TRBV7-3 and TRBJ2-5, with 8 bases identical to TRBD1. The CDR3 is 14 amino acids. Germline V gene data show CDR1 as SGHTA and CDR2 as FQGTGA. V shed 5 bases, J shed 7 bases, and the junction held 9 bases outside the gene matches. The covered CDR3 bases are TGTGCCAGCAGCACTGGACAGGGAGGCGCGACC. This codes for CASSTGQGGAT. The complete CDR3 sequence is CASSTGQGGATQYF.

This clone was counted at least ten times. The read terminates 3 residues before the CDR3 end, so the remaining end is supplied by the germline J gene. The chain uses TRBV30 and TRBJ2-1; TRBD2 is a possible D gene (5 bases). Between the trimmed V and J ends, which lost 1 base and 6 bases, there was a span of 7 bases. The germline V gene has CDR1 GTSNPN and CDR2 SVGIG (reference sequence). CDR3 length equals 12 residues. The CDR3 DNA, read in part, is TGTGCCTGGAGTGCCAGCGGCAATGAG. It encodes CAWSASGNE. Given in full, the CDR3 is CAWSASGNEQFF. The variable domain in full, with the rest retrieved from reference TRBV30 and TRBJ2-1, is SQTIHQWPATLVQPVGSPLSLECTVEGTSNPNLYWYRQAAGRGLQLLFYSVGIGQISSEVPQNLSASRPQDRQFILSSKKLLLSDSGFYLCAWSASGNEQFFGPGTRLTVL.

Worth noting for this clone: Coverage ceases 3 residues before the CDR3 finishes, and the germline J gene fills in the end. This sequence joins TRBV5-1 and TRBJ2-3, with a weak D call TRBD1 (6 bases). The V end was cut by 0 bases, the J end by 4 bases, with 12 bases between. Germline V gives CDR1 SGHRS, CDR2 YFSETQ. The CDR3 consists of 15 residues. The sequenced CDR3 bases are TGCGCCAGCAGCTTGGAGGCAGGGGAAGCAGATACG. This encodes CASSLEAGEADT. From start to end, the CDR3 is CASSLEAGEADTQYF. The variable domain in full, completed from reference TRBV5-1 and TRBJ2-3, reads KAGVTQTPRYLIKTRGQQVTLSCSPISGHRSVSWYQQTPGQGLQFLFEYFSETQRNKGNFPGRFSGRQFSNSRSEMNVSTLELGDSALYLCASSLEAGEADTQYFGPGTRLTVL.

Ten or more counts support this clone. The read ends 3 residues shy of where the CDR3 ends; the end is completed using the germline J gene. The V gene is TRBV4-2, the J gene TRBJ2-7; 11 bases fit TRBD1. This CDR3 contains 17 residues. The germline gives CDR1 LGHNA, CDR2 YNFKEQ. Losses at the gene ends were 0 bases for V and 5 bases for J; bases not matched to a gene: 9. The CDR3 region is CASSQDLWRDRGNEQYF. CDR3 DNA, as far as it was read: TGTGCCAGCAGCCAAGATCTGTGGCGGGACAGGGGGAACGAG.

At least ten counts were recorded for this clone. Read coverage stops 3 residues before the CDR3 terminus; the germline J gene supplies the remainder. The chain recombines TRBV7-9 with TRBJ1-1, with D tentatively TRBD1 (5 bases). The V and J ends lost 5 bases and 5 bases respectively, with 15 bases between them. CDR3 size: 14 residues. Germline CDR1 and CDR2: SEHNR and FQNEAQ (reference sequence). This CDR3 is CASSPPGGGTEAFF. CDR3 DNA (partial): TGTGCCAGCAGCCCCCCCGGGGGGGGAACTGAA.

This clone was counted many times. From the germline J gene comes the end of the CDR3, since the read stops 3 residues before it. This sequence joins TRBV6-4 and TRBJ2-7; 7 bases line up with TRBD2. Germline V gene sequence: CDR1 MRHNA, CDR2 SNTAGT. This CDR3 has 17 residues. J lost 4 bases, V lost 2 bases, and 14 bases had no gene match. The CDR3 is CASSDPKAGEVGYEQYF. Incomplete CDR3 DNA: TGTGCCAGCAGTGACCCTAAGGCGGGGGAGGTTGGATACGAG.

There are many counts of this clone. The read ends 3 residues shy of where the CDR3 ends; the end is completed using the germline J gene. The chain joins TRBV30 to TRBJ1-1; the D gene is possibly TRBD1 (5 bases). Germline V CDR1 and CDR2: GTSNPN, SVGIG (reference sequence). V lost 4 bases and J 7 bases, leaving 13 bases between the germline ends. This CDR3 spans 12 amino acids. The DNA read from the CDR3 is TGTGCCTGGATTCAACAGGTGGGTGAA. Translation: CAWIQQVGE. The whole CDR3 sequence is CAWIQQVGEAFF.

Many counts were recorded for this clone. The read ends 3 residues shy of where the CDR3 ends; the end is completed using the germline J gene. The chain recombines TRBV6-1 with TRBJ1-2; 7 positions match TRBD1. V was pared by 1 base and J by 2 bases, with 4 bases of the junction left unmatched. Germline values: CDR1 MNHNS, CDR2 SASEGT. The CDR3 totals 15 residues. The CDR3 spells CASSEGDRANYGYTF. Partial CDR3 DNA: TGTGCCAGCAGTGAAGGGGACAGAGCAAACTATGGC.

Many counts were recorded for this clone. The read terminates 3 residues ahead of where the CDR3 ends, so the germline J gene completes it. The gene calls are TRBV13 and TRBJ1-4; D not resolved. V lost 4 bases and J lost 5, with 5 bases in between. Germline V gene sequence: CDR1 PRHDT, CDR2 FYEKMQ (reference sequence). The CDR3 length is 12 residues. The CDR3 sequence: CASSSQNEKLFF. Partial CDR3 DNA: TGTGCCAGCAGCTCCCAAAATGAAAAA.

This clone was observed at least ten times. The read ends 3 residues before the CDR3 terminus; that terminus is restored from the germline J gene. V usage is TRBV30 and J usage is TRBJ1-3, with 8 nucleotides matching TRBD1. CDR1 and CDR2 from the germline V gene are GTSNPN and SVGIG (reference sequence). This CDR3 region has 14 residues. The J segment lost 0 bases and the V segment lost 5 bases, leaving 3 bases of the junction unmatched. The part of the CDR3 DNA that was read is TGTGCCTGGGGGACAGGCATCTCTGGAAACACC. As protein: CAWGTGISGNT. The whole CDR3 is CAWGTGISGNTIYF.

This clone was detected many times. The observed sequence ends 3 residues before the CDR3 terminus, with the missing tail filled in from the germline J gene. J is TRBJ2-5 and V is TRBV9; no reliable D call. Trimming took off 0 bases at V and 2 bases at J, with 11 bases between the two ends. The V gene's germline CDR1 is SGDLS and CDR2 YYNGEE. The CDR3 runs 15 residues. CDR3 DNA, as far as it was read: TGTGCCAGCAGCGTAGATGTAGGGCCTCAAGAGACC. It codes for CASSVDVGPQET. The CDR3 in full is CASSVDVGPQETQYF.

This clone showed up many times. Read coverage stops 3 residues before the CDR3 terminus; the germline J gene supplies the remainder. V gene TRBV10-3 combines with J gene TRBJ2-7; 10 bases fit TRBD1. This CDR3 spans 15 amino acids. V dropped 4 bases and J dropped 3; count of bases not matched to a gene: 6. The germline gives CDR1 ENHRY, CDR2 SYGVKD. Here the CDR3 reads CAISAAGTGVYEQYF. The sequenced CDR3 bases are TGTGCCATCAGTGCCGCCGGGACAGGGGTCTACGAG.

There are many counts of this clone. Read coverage stops 3 residues before the CDR3 terminus; the germline J gene supplies the remainder. The chain is built from TRBV20-1 and TRBJ2-1, with 9 bases that match TRBD1. V dropped 6 bases and J dropped 1; count of bases not matched to a gene: 4. The CDR3 is 14 residues long. Germline assignment: CDR1 DFQATT and CDR2 SNEGSKA (reference sequence). The CDR3 region is CSALGTGSYNEQFF. The CDR3 bases that were read are TGCAGTGCGTTAGGGACAGGGTCCTACAATGAG.

This clone was recorded many times. The CDR3 goes on 3 residues after the read ends, and that part is filled in from the germline J gene. V gene TRBV7-9 combines with J gene TRBJ1-4; D is possibly TRBD1 (6 bases). V was cut by 5 bases and J by 8 bases, with 18 bases left in between. This CDR3 is built from 15 residues. CDR1 and CDR2 from the germline V gene are SEHNR and FQNEAQ (reference sequence). The CDR3 protein is CASSEQQGPGEKLFF. The CDR3 bases that were read are TGTGCCAGCAGCGAACAACAGGGCCCCGGGGAAAAA.

At least ten counts were recorded for this clone. The read comes to an end 3 residues before the CDR3 does, leaving the germline J gene to fill in the end. The chain combines TRBV5-1 with TRBJ2-4; 15 nucleotides agree with TRBD2. This CDR3 is 17 amino acids long. The germline gives CDR1 SGHRS, CDR2 YFSETQ. The CDR3 DNA, read in part, is TGCGCCAGCAGCTTGGGGGGACTAGCGGGAGGTCATTCTGTT. It codes for CASSLGGLAGGHSV. The whole CDR3 protein is CASSLGGLAGGHSVQYF. The variable domain in full, completed from reference TRBV5-1 and TRBJ2-4, reads KAGVTQTPRYLIKTRGQQVTLSCSPISGHRSVSWYQQTPGQGLQFLFEYFSETQRNKGNFPGRFSGRQFSNSRSEMNVSTLELGDSALYLCASSLGGLAGGHSVQYFGAGTRLSVL.

This clone was recorded at least ten times. The read stops 3 residues short of the end of the CDR3; the missing end is completed from the germline J gene. The chain employs TRBV18 and TRBJ2-3; 13 nucleotides align to TRBD2. CDR1 KGHSH and CDR2 LQKENI come from the germline V gene. The CDR3 spans 16 residues. V trimming: 4 bases; J trimming: 4 bases; junction bases outside the gene matches: 5. The CDR3 spells CASSRTGTSGADTQYF. The CDR3 DNA, read in part, is TGTGCCAGCTCACGGACCGGGACTAGCGGGGCAGATACG.

By its share, this clone is medium-sized (0.01 to 0.1%). The read terminates 3 residues before the CDR3 end, so the remaining end is supplied by the germline J gene. The rearrangement uses TRBV2 and TRBJ1-3; D unclear. V dropped 1 base and J dropped 9 bases, with 4 bases sitting between them. CDR1 and CDR2 from the germline V gene are SNHLY and FYNNEI. This CDR3 spans 11 amino acids. The CDR3 region is CASSEEATIYF. Incomplete CDR3 DNA: TGTGCCAGCAGTGAAGAGGCCACC.

This clone showed up many times. From the germline J gene comes the end of the CDR3, since the read stops 3 residues before it. The chain has TRBV30 and TRBJ1-2; D not certain. CDR1 is GTSNPN, CDR2 SVGIG, per germline (reference sequence). This CDR3 region has 10 residues. CDR3 amino acids: CACMAQGYTF. Incomplete CDR3 DNA: TGTGCCTGTATGGCCCAGGGC.

This clone showed up many times. Read coverage stops 3 residues before the CDR3 terminus; the germline J gene supplies the remainder. The J gene is TRBJ1-2, the V gene TRBV18, with 8 bases aligning to TRBD1. V dropped 2 bases and J dropped 1; count of bases not matched to a gene: 6. This CDR3 is 16 amino acids long. CDR1 is KGHSH, CDR2 LQKENI, per germline. The CDR3 bases that were read are TGTGCCAGCTCACCAATGGACAGGGTGTATAACTATGGC. Translated, it gives CASSPMDRVYNYG. Given in full, the CDR3 is CASSPMDRVYNYGYTF.